This T cell receptor (beta chain) emerged from a study of cytomegalovirus exposure and HLA in healthy donors. Per germline, CDR1 MDHEN and CDR2 SYDVKM. Losses at the gene ends were 5 bases for V and 2 bases for J; bases not matched to a gene: 1. This CDR3 comprises 15 residues. 13 Jbeta primers and 60 Vbeta primers were used for the PCR. Data came from immunoSEQ multiplex PCR; TCRdb stores just in-frame clones and leaves some out. This sample has 110,000 or so clones, with about 79% found just once. Findings and limits, study-wide: In a later analysis, TCR beta V- and J-gene trimming was associated with a missense DCLRE1C variant.

With regard to this clone: The antigen remains undetermined.

V usage is TRBV28 and J usage is TRBJ2-6; 9 bases are shared with TRBD1. The source is a woman between 18 and 29 years old in good health and CMV-seronegative. The sample consisted of PBMCs. The CDR3 spells CASSRTGAGANVLTF. CDR3 DNA sequence: TGTGCCAGCAGTCGGACAGGGGCTGGGGCCAACGTCCTGACTTTC.